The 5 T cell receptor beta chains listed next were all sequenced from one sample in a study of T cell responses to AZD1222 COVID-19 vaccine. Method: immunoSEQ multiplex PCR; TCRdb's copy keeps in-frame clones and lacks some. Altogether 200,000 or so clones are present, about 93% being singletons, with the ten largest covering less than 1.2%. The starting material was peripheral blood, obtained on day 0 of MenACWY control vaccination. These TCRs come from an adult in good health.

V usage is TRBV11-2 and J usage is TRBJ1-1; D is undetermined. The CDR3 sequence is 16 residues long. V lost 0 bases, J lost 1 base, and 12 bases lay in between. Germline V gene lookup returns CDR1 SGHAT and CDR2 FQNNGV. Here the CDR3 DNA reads TGTGCCAGCAGCTTAGATCGGAGCAGTCGGAACACTGAAGCTTTCTTT. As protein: CASSLDRSSRNTEAFF.

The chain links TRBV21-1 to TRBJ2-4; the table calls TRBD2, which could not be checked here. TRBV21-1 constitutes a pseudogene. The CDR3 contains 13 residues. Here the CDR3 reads CASTGCDKNIQYF. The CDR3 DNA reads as TGTGCCAGCACCGGGTGTGACAAAAACATTCAGTACTTC.

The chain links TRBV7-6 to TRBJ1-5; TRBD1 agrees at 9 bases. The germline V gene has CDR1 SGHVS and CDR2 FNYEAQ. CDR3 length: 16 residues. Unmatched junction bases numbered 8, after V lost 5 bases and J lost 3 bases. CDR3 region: CASSLGTGPVNQPQHF. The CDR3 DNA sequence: TGTGCCAGCAGCCTCGGGACAGGGCCTGTCAATCAGCCCCAGCATTTT. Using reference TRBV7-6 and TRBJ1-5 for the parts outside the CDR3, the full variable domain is GAGVSQSPRYKVTKRGQDVALRCDPISGHVSLYWYRQALGQGPEFLTYFNYEAQQDKSGLPNDRFSAERPEGSISTLTIQRTEQRDSAMYRCASSLGTGPVNQPQHFGDGTRLSIL.

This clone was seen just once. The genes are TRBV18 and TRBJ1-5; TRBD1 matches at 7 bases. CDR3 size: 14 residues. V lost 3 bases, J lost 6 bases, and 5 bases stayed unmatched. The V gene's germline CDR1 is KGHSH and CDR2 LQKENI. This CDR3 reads CASSPQGVGQPQHF. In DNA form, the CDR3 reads TGTGCCAGCTCACCGCAGGGGGTCGGTCAGCCCCAGCATTTT.

CDR3 in amino acids: CASSYSRTGGYEQYF. As DNA, the CDR3 is TGTGCCAGCAGTTACTCTAGGACAGGGGGCTACGAGCAGTACTTC. The chain is built from TRBV6-2 or TRBV6-3 and TRBJ2-7; 10 nucleotides align to TRBD1. The CDR3 consists of 15 residues. Germline V CDR1 and CDR2: MNHEY, SVGEGT. Germline trimming cut 0 bases from V and 3 bases from J; bases unmatched to any gene: 2.